The rows below give T cell receptor beta chains drawn from one sample of a study of T cells in Graves' hyperthyroidism and ophthalmopathy. TCRdb ran MiXCR on the multiplex PCR reads and lists one entry per CDR3 protein. The sample holds about 600,000 distinct CDR3 sequences, more than 15% seen once. Sequencing was carried out using blood. The source is a woman between 35 and 50 years old with Graves' ophthalmopathy. Each CDR3 is given with its conserved first and last residue. Fields, in order: D gene, clone size, J gene, V gene, CDR3 DNA, CDR3 protein. A D gene is named only where the DNA matches it firmly. Rows give clone size only sometimes, using once, few, many, or a class for an expanded clone.

>TRBD2|many|TRBJ2-7|TRBV20-1
TGCAGTGCTAGAGGGGGGGGAACCGCCTACGTGCAGTACTTC
CSARGGGTAYVQYF
>.|many|TRBJ1-4|TRBV6-1
TGTGCCAGCAGAGAATGGCCCGTTGAAAAACTGTTTTTT
CASREWPVEKLFF
>TRBD1|many|TRBJ1-1|TRBV6-2/TRBV6-3
TGTGCCAGCAGTCCCCGACAGGGATGGGGCACTGAAGCTTTCTTT
CASSPRQGWGTEAFF
>.|many|TRBJ1-1|TRBV12-3/TRBV12-4
TGTGCCAGCAGATTGACAGCCATGAACACTGAAGCTTTCTTT
CASRLTAMNTEAFF
>.|.|TRBJ2-5|TRBV20-1
TGCAGTGCGAGGGACCCGCGGGCATTTCGGCGGGAGACCCAGTACTTC
CSARDPRAFRRETQYF
>TRBD1|.|TRBJ1-6|TRBV12-3/TRBV12-4
TGTGCCAGCAGTATGGGACAGGGAGGTTCACCCCTCCACTTT
CASSMGQGGSPLHF
>TRBD1|many|TRBJ2-3|TRBV18
TGTGCCAGCTCAGACCGGACAGGGCGCGGAGATACGCAGTATTTT
CASSDRTGRGDTQYF
>.|many|TRBJ1-3|TRBV6-1
TGTGCCAGCAGTGAAAGCCCCGGGGTACTCTCTGGAAACACCATATATTTT
CASSESPGVLSGNTIYF
>.|few|TRBJ2-7|TRBV28
TGTGCCAGCAGTTTAATCGACGACACCTACGAGCAGTACTTC
CASSLIDDTYEQYF
>.|many|TRBJ1-4|TRBV30
TGTGCCTGGAGTCAACAGGGTGGAGATGAAAAACTGTTTTTT
CAWSQQGGDEKLFF
>TRBD2|many|TRBJ2-7|TRBV7-9
TGTGCCAGCAGCGTAGCGGGAGTAGGGGAGCAGTACTTC
CASSVAGVGEQYF
>.|many|TRBJ2-1|TRBV10-3
TGTGCCATCCAAACGGAGACTAGCTACAATGAGCAGTTCTTC
CAIQTETSYNEQFF
>TRBD1|few|TRBJ1-1|TRBV19
TGTGCCAGTAGTAGATACAGGGGGGATGCGAACACTGAAGCTTTCTTT
CASSRYRGDANTEAFF
>TRBD1|many|TRBJ1-4|TRBV2
TGTGCCAGCAGTTGGGACAGGCGTGCAACTAATGAAAAACTGTTTTTT
CASSWDRRATNEKLFF
>.|.|TRBJ2-5|TRBV12-3/TRBV12-4
TGTGCCAGCAGTCGAGGACAGAACCAAGAGACCCAGTACTTC
CASSRGQNQETQYF
>TRBD1|few|TRBJ2-2|TRBV9
TGTGCCAGCAGCGAGGGGGACAGGGCCAAGAACACCGGGGAGCTGTTTTTT
CASSEGDRAKNTGELFF
>.|many|TRBJ2-3|TRBV12-3/TRBV12-4
TGTGCCAGCAGTCCTAGCCCCTGGATCCGCACAGATACGCAGTATTTT
CASSPSPWIRTDTQYF
>TRBD2|.|TRBJ2-7|TRBV20-1
TGCAGCATAGCGGGGAACTACGAGCAGTACTTC
CSIAGNYEQYF
>.|.|TRBJ1-1|TRBV19
TGTGCCAGTAGTATTTGGGGCAGGGAGATAACTGAAGCTTTCTTT
CASSIWGREITEAFF
>.|few|TRBJ1-4|TRBV7-2
TGTGCCAGCAGCTCCGCGGGGGCAGTCCCTAATGAAAAACTGTTTTTT
CASSSAGAVPNEKLFF
>TRBD2|few|TRBJ2-1|TRBV19
TGTGCCAGTAGTATGGCGGGAGGGCTCTACAATGAGCAGTTCTTC
CASSMAGGLYNEQFF
>.|few|TRBJ2-5|TRBV3-1
TGTGCCAGCAGCCCCTTTTTTAGCGGAGAGACCCAGTACTTC
CASSPFFSGETQYF
>.|few|TRBJ1-2|TRBV4-1
TGCGCCAGCAGCCAAGATGCGAGAGGGAGGTACTATGGCTACACCTTC
CASSQDARGRYYGYTF
>.|many|TRBJ1-1|TRBV20-1
TGCAGTGCGTCCCGGGACGGGAACACTGAAGCTTTCTTT
CSASRDGNTEAFF
>.|few|TRBJ1-5|TRBV7-9
TGTGCCAGCAGCTTAGTTGGGGGAGATAGAGATCAGCCCCAGCATTTT
CASSLVGGDRDQPQHF
>TRBD2|.|TRBJ2-3|TRBV30
TGTGCCTGGAGTGGAACTAGCGGCCTGATGACTAGCACAGATACGCAGTATTTT
CAWSGTSGLMTSTDTQYF
>.|many|TRBJ2-1|TRBV28
TGTGCCAGCAAGGGGGACCTAGCGATCAATGAGCAGTTCTTC
CASKGDLAINEQFF
>.|many|TRBJ2-7|TRBV6-2/TRBV6-3
TGTGCCAGCAGTTACTCAACACAGGGACAAGGGGACGAGCAGTACTTC
CASSYSTQGQGDEQYF
>.|many|TRBJ2-7|TRBV12-3/TRBV12-4
TGTGCCAGCAGTTTAGTCGGGGGCGGGAGTATAGCCGAGCAGTACTTC
CASSLVGGGSIAEQYF
>.|few|TRBJ2-7|TRBV5-6
TGTGCCAGCAGGTCGTATGGGGCCAGCTACGAGCAGTACTTC
CASRSYGASYEQYF
>.|.|TRBJ2-7|TRBV28
TGTGCCAGCACCGAACGGGGGGCAGGAGGCTACGAGCAGTACTTC
CASTERGAGGYEQYF
>.|many|TRBJ2-7|TRBV3-1
TGTGCCAGCAGCCAAGAAGGTACAGGGAACTCCTACGAGCAGTACTTC
CASSQEGTGNSYEQYF
>.|many|TRBJ1-1|TRBV3-1
TGTGCCAGCAGCTCCCCGACAGCCCTGAACACTGAAGCTTTCTTT
CASSSPTALNTEAFF
>TRBD2|many|TRBJ2-5|TRBV6-1
TGTGCCAGCAGCCTAACTAGCGGGGGGAGAGAGACCCAGTACTTC
CASSLTSGGRETQYF
>TRBD2|many|TRBJ2-1|TRBV27
TGTGCCAGCAGTTTCAGACTAGCCGATGAGCAGTTCTTC
CASSFRLADEQFF
>.|many|TRBJ2-7|TRBV5-6
TGTGCCAGCAGCGCCGGGGGCGAGCAGTACTTC
CASSAGGEQYF
>.|few|TRBJ1-2|TRBV14
TGTGCCAGCAGCCAAGTGAGCGGGACCGTCTATGGCTACACCTTC
CASSQVSGTVYGYTF
>.|.|TRBJ1-6|TRBV19
TGTGCCAGTAGTTCAGGACGGCGTCCCCTCCACTTT
CASSSGRRPLHF
>TRBD1|.|TRBJ1-1|TRBV2
TGTGCCAGCAGCACCTCGACAGGGAAAACTGAAGCTTTCTTT
CASSTSTGKTEAFF
>.|.|TRBJ2-1|TRBV6-1
TGTGCCAGCAGTGTACCAGGGTATGAGCAGTTCTTC
CASSVPGYEQFF
>TRBD2|.|TRBJ2-5|TRBV24-1
TGTGCCACCAGTGACCGGGGGGGGGACTACAGCGCGGGAGAGACCCAGTACTTC
CATSDRGGDYSAGETQYF